This T cell receptor beta chain came from a study of Ad26.COV2.S vaccination and SARS-CoV-2 variants. Study as a whole: Ad26.COV2.S, an intramuscular injection, was given once or twice 56 days apart.

Profiling relied on immunoSEQ multiplex PCR, and the TCRdb table lists in-frame clones only, not all of them. The table includes 400,000 to 500,000 clones, over 75% detected once. Specified treatment: around 19 received Ad26.COV2.S at low or high dose, single or two shots; several received placebo; per-sample allocation not given. All samples were drawn on day 63, counting from the first vaccine or placebo injection. Germline V gives CDR1 MDHEN, CDR2 SYDVKM. With 9 bases removed from V and 2 bases from J, the gap between germline ends came to 13 bases. This CDR3 spans 13 amino acids. A remark on this clone: Antigen: not known.

Findings and limits, study-wide: Spike-specific responses of CD8+ and CD4+ T cells were reported to display substantial breadth after vaccination.

Sequencing used peripheral blood, obtained in a trial of Ad26.COV2.S vaccine versus placebo. The rearrangement links TRBV28 to TRBJ1-2, with a weak D call TRBD1 (5 bases). The TCR originated in a person between 18 and 65 years old who received the Ad26.COV2.S COVID-19 vaccine or a placebo. This CDR3 reads CASWDSGNYGYTF. In nucleotides, the CDR3 is TGTGCCAGTTGGGACTCGGGGAACTATGGCTACACCTTC.